Listed below are T cell receptor beta chains from one sample, sequenced in a study of control samples from healthy donors and cancer patients. Sequencing was performed with immunoSEQ multiplex PCR; in TCRdb, only in-frame clones are kept and a portion is missing. The repertoire consists of some 130,000 clones, with around nine tenths occurring once and the leading ten covering 11%. The sequenced material came from blood. The source is a young man in good health. The CDR3 runs from the conserved cysteine through the conserved F or W. The order of the fields is CDR3 protein, V gene.

CDR3aa: CASRRTGASSEQYF
v_gene: TRBV28

CDR3aa: CASRFRDLNQPQHF
v_gene: TRBV2

CDR3aa: CASSDKVGTGLYGYTF
v_gene: TRBV6-1

CDR3aa: CASSEGSGGGGYTF
v_gene: TRBV6-1

CDR3aa: CASSLSVSGIPYEQYF
v_gene: TRBV7-9

CDR3aa: CASSFIQSFTDTQYF
v_gene: TRBV28

CDR3aa: CASSEARSVRNPNTGELFF
v_gene: TRBV2

CDR3aa: CAWSPMHGRYGYTF
v_gene: TRBV30

CDR3aa: CASSLEVTLHF
v_gene: TRBV7-2

CDR3aa: CASSQEGTGDRADEQFF
v_gene: TRBV4-2

CDR3aa: CASSEAGGPQNEQFF
v_gene: TRBV27

CDR3aa: CASRQDRAGNTIYF
v_gene: TRBV6-5

CDR3aa: CASAAWGDQPQHF
v_gene: TRBV28

CDR3aa: CASRRFSSGRPSYNEQFF
v_gene: TRBV3-1/TRBV3-2

CDR3aa: CASGLGHQPQHF
v_gene: TRBV12-5

CDR3aa: CASSPLADSPLHF
v_gene: TRBV28

CDR3aa: CASSHDRLGGEQYF
v_gene: TRBV18

CDR3aa: CASSLWAGVPSGYNEQFF
v_gene: TRBV11-2

CDR3aa: CASSEPGLPAGELFF
v_gene: TRBV7-2

CDR3aa: CASRSGLFGGYTF
v_gene: TRBV25-1

CDR3aa: CASSVRLNGYNEQFF
v_gene: TRBV9

CDR3aa: CASSLLGLERFF
v_gene: TRBV12-3/TRBV12-4

CDR3aa: CASSTQVGTEAFF
v_gene: TRBV19

CDR3aa: CASSGEAGFSGRDNEQFF
v_gene: TRBV2

CDR3aa: CASSPGTEISYEQYF
v_gene: TRBV4-1

CDR3aa: CASRPGTSYGANVLTF
v_gene: TRBV28

CDR3aa: CASSYPSDREGKGYTF
v_gene: TRBV6-6

CDR3aa: CASSPDWGDEQYF
v_gene: TRBV18

CDR3aa: CASSLPGGETQYF
v_gene: TRBV18

CDR3aa: CAWSLLTGGDEQYF
v_gene: TRBV30

CDR3aa: CASSPGDRANYGYTF
v_gene: TRBV18

CDR3aa: CASRGLGGRSAGELFF
v_gene: TRBV6-6

CDR3aa: CASSPGQGAAPGANVLTF
v_gene: TRBV5-1

CDR3aa: CASSPGLDAEQFF
v_gene: TRBV7-2

CDR3aa: CASSIRGTPRETQYF
v_gene: TRBV19

CDR3aa: CASRASGRAGNEQFF
v_gene: TRBV6-4

CDR3aa: CASSSEGLAGSYEQYF
v_gene: TRBV6-5

CDR3aa: CASIRTGVNYGYTF
v_gene: TRBV19

CDR3aa: CASSRPGHLFF
v_gene: TRBV6-2/TRBV6-3

CDR3aa: CSVGDYNEQFF
v_gene: TRBV29-1

CDR3aa: CASSATNTQYF
v_gene: TRBV12-3/TRBV12-4

CDR3aa: CASAALGTDTQYF
v_gene: TRBV3-1/TRBV3-2

CDR3aa: CASGLGWGSGTNEQYF
v_gene: TRBV28

CDR3aa: CSDMGLAAYNEQFF
v_gene: TRBV29-1

CDR3aa: CASSLVGGSVEYF
v_gene: TRBV7-2

CDR3aa: CASRMDSYEQYF
v_gene: TRBV5-4

CDR3aa: CASSLPLLGSRDNEQFF
v_gene: TRBV28

CDR3aa: CAWEIGTGTTDTQYF
v_gene: TRBV30

CDR3aa: CASSELTYEQYF
v_gene: TRBV2

CDR3aa: CASSLTTGNTIYF
v_gene: TRBV5-1

CDR3aa: CASSQGQSLNYGYTF
v_gene: TRBV4-1

CDR3aa: CASSEGVYEQYF
v_gene: TRBV10-2

CDR3aa: CASSPSGGTQYF
v_gene: TRBV12-3/TRBV12-4

CDR3aa: CASSETLDYGYTF
v_gene: TRBV10-1

CDR3aa: CASSRGRTEAFF
v_gene: TRBV6-5

CDR3aa: CASSEGGWGQGYEQYF
v_gene: TRBV2

CDR3aa: CASSFAISYEQYF
v_gene: TRBV27